This T cell receptor beta chain was found in a study of blood T cell repertoires in COVID-19. This CDR3 has 14 amino acids. The V gene's germline CDR1 is KGHSH and CDR2 LQKENI. Trimming took 5 bases from V and 4 from J; bases not matched to a gene: 7. The repertoire was sequenced with immunoSEQ multiplex PCR; TCRdb's copy has only in-frame clones and lacks some. This sample yields some 300,000 clones, of which over 85% are seen a single time; roughly 2.8% belongs to the top ten. The TCR sequence derives from a woman aged 45-59 years who had been exposed to COVID-19. The material sequenced was PBMCs or T cells enriched from blood (not recorded which). The V and J genes are TRBV18 and TRBJ1-1; TRBD1 agrees at 7 bases. In nucleotides, the CDR3 is TGTGCCAGCTCAGGGGCCGGGACAGCCACTGAAGCTTTCTTT. This gives the protein CASSGAGTATEAFF.